This T cell receptor (beta chain) was identified during a study of blood T cell repertoires in COVID-19. In the study overall: Sample material is recorded as cDNA or gDNA derived from T cells, B-cell-depleted T cells, or PBMCs.

The germline CDR1 and CDR2 sequences are SGHTA and FQGNSA. CDR3 length: 15 amino acids. Trimming took 5 bases from V and 1 from J; bases not matched to a gene: 5. Seattle's cohort entered during active infection and was followed longitudinally. In the authors' workflow: Scientists estimated how many nucleated cells there were by amplifying reference gene primers. Here immunoSEQ multiplex PCR was the method, and the copy in TCRdb shows in-frame clones only, minus some. The V and J calls and clone size come from that table; D and trimming were worked out from the DNA. The sample comprises roughly 120,000 clones, more than 80% of which are singletons, and approximately 5% rests with the top ten.

The TCR was taken from a woman aged 55-75 years with COVID-19, enrolled during active disease. Sequenced sample: peripheral blood. This chain links TRBV7-2 with TRBJ2-3, with 8 positions matching TRBD2. CDR3 sequence: CASSRGGSGTDTQYF. The CDR3 nucleotides are TGTGCCAGCAGCCGGGGGGGTAGCGGCACAGATACGCAGTATTTT.